Shown below are 20 T cell receptor beta chains from a single sample sequenced in a study of blood T cell repertoires in COVID-19. Clones were sequenced by immunoSEQ multiplex PCR, and TCRdb holds only the in-frame ones, with some missing. The sample lists fewer than 450,000 clones; around 88% were seen once. Sequencing input: peripheral blood. The receptors originated from a woman between 50 and 59 years old with COVID-19, enrolled during active disease.

CDR3 sequence (DNA): TGTGCCAGCAGCCCTCGACTTCCCTCTGGAAACACCATATATTTT. Its translation: CASSPRLPSGNTIYF. The V gene is TRBV7-9, the J gene TRBJ1-3, with D uncertain. This CDR3 contains 15 residues. Trimming pared 5 bases from V and 0 bases from J, leaving 11 bases between. The germline CDR1 and CDR2 sequences are SEHNR and FQNEAQ (reference sequence).

This sequence joins TRBV29-1 and TRBJ1-5, with D unresolved. Looked up from germline, CDR1 is SQVTM and CDR2 is ANQGSEA. The CDR3 covers 15 residues. The V and J ends lost 8 bases and 3 bases respectively, with 20 bases between them. CDR3 sequence reads: CSLLYISGDNQPQHF. The CDR3 region has the DNA TGCAGCCTCCTTTATATATCCGGGGACAATCAGCCCCAGCATTTT.

This chain links TRBV5-4 with TRBJ1-3, with a tentative D call TRBD1 (6 bases). Germline CDR1 reads SGHNT; CDR2 reads YYREEE (reference sequence). The CDR3 sequence is 15 residues long. V lost 4 bases to trimming and J lost 2 bases, with 13 bases between them. The CDR3, as DNA: TGTGCCAGCAGCCCATCAGGGGCTACTGGAAACACCATATATTTT. This gives the protein CASSPSGATGNTIYF.

CDR3 sequence: CASSLGDTLNEKLFF. CDR3 nucleotide sequence: TGCGCCAGCAGCTTGGGGGACACTCTTAATGAAAAACTGTTTTTT. V usage is TRBV5-1 and J usage is TRBJ1-4; D might be TRBD1 (6 bases). CDR1 SGHRS and CDR2 YFSETQ come from the germline V gene. The CDR3 contains 15 residues. The V end was cut by 0 bases, the J end by 4 bases, with 10 bases between.

The table lists this clone with a few counts. The chain recombines TRBV6-5 with TRBJ1-5; TRBD1 might be the D (6 bases). Germline values: CDR1 MNHEY, CDR2 SVGAGI. Trimming left V 4 bases short and J 5 bases short, with 12 bases between. The CDR3 is 14 amino acids. In DNA form, the CDR3 reads TGTGCCAGCAGTTTAAGGGGGGGGCATCAGCCCCAGCATTTT. Translation: CASSLRGGHQPQHF.

The rearrangement joins TRBV7-8 to TRBJ2-5, with 13 bases aligning to TRBD2. The CDR3 covers 16 residues. J gave up 4 bases and V 2 bases, and 4 bases lay outside the gene matches. Germline CDR1 is SGHVS and CDR2 is FQNEAQ. The CDR3 bases are TGTGCCAGCAGCTTACGGACTAGCGGGGGAGGAGAGACCCAGTACTTC. Encoded protein: CASSLRTSGGGETQYF.

The chain is built from TRBV10-2 and TRBJ1-5; tentatively, D is TRBD1 (5 bases). Per the germline V gene, CDR1 is WSHSY and CDR2 is SAAADI. The V end lost 9 bases, the J end lost 9 bases, and 21 bases lay between the germline ends. CDR3 length: 14 amino acids. The CDR3 bases are TGCGCCAGTTCCGCGACAGATCCGATGGGGCCCCAGCATTTT. It encodes CASSATDPMGPQHF.

The chain couples TRBV5-4 to TRBJ1-2, with 7 bases fitting TRBD1. V was pared by 0 bases and J by 1 base, with 9 bases of the junction left unmatched. The CDR3 consists of 17 residues. Germline CDR1 reads SGHNT; CDR2 reads YYREEE (reference sequence). The CDR3 DNA reads TGTGCCAGCAGCTTGGGTATGGGGACAGAGTTTAACTATGGCTACACCTTC. Translating it yields CASSLGMGTEFNYGYTF. Complete variable domain (other parts from reference TRBV5-4 and TRBJ1-2): ETGVTQSPTHLIKTRGQQVTLRCSSQSGHNTVSWYQQALGQGPQFIFQYYREEENGRGNFPPRFSGLQFPNYSSELNVNALELDDSALYLCASSLGMGTEFNYGYTFGSGTRLTVV.

A single count supports this clone. The genes are TRBV11-2 and TRBJ1-4, with TRBD1 matching 9 bases. Germline V lookup: CDR1 SGHAT, CDR2 FQNNGV. V dropped 5 bases and J dropped 4; count of bases not matched to a gene: 5. The CDR3 has 15 amino acids. The CDR3 here is CASSRGQGRNEKLFF. In DNA form, the CDR3 reads TGTGCCAGCAGCCGGGGACAGGGCCGTAATGAAAAACTGTTTTTT.

The chain has TRBV11-2 and TRBJ1-1; D may be TRBD1 (6 bases). This CDR3 comprises 17 residues. Trimming stripped 2 bases from V and 1 base from J, with 17 bases between. Germline V gene lookup returns CDR1 SGHAT and CDR2 FQNNGV. The CDR3: CASSLIYTQTGNTEAFF. The DNA of the CDR3 is TGTGCCAGCAGCTTAATCTATACGCAGACAGGGAACACTGAAGCTTTCTTT. The full variable domain, with the rest looked up from reference TRBV11-2 and TRBJ1-1, is EAGVAQSPRYKIIEKRQSVAFWCNPISGHATLYWYQQILGQGPKLLIQFQNNGVVDDSQLPKDRFSAERLKGVDSTLKIQPAKLEDSAVYLCASSLIYTQTGNTEAFFGQGTRLTVV.

The rearrangement uses TRBV19 and TRBJ1-5; possibly TRBD1 for D (5 bases). Germline V gene data show CDR1 as LNHDA and CDR2 as SQIVND (reference sequence). The CDR3 totals 15 residues. Trimming took off 7 bases at V and 5 bases at J, with 18 bases between the two ends. In DNA, the CDR3 is TGTGCCAGTACCTTTGGGGGGGGGTCGGATCAGCCCCAGCATTTT. It codes for CASTFGGGSDQPQHF.

The sample holds one count of this clone. The chain combines TRBV6-5 with TRBJ1-1; D gene unclear. Germline V lookup: CDR1 MNHEY, CDR2 SVGAGI. The CDR3 totals 13 residues. V gave up 2 bases and J gave up 5 bases, with 9 bases separating them. CDR3 sequence (DNA): TGTGCCAGCAGTTACGCGGGCGGGACTGAAGCTTTCTTT. The encoded protein is CASSYAGGTEAFF.

J is TRBJ1-1 and V is TRBV4-2; 7 positions agree with TRBD1. The CDR3 is 12 amino acids. V was clipped by 4 bases and J by 12 bases; unmatched bases: 8. Germline V lookup: CDR1 LGHNA, CDR2 YNFKEQ. The CDR3 is CASSPGGQRTFF. The CDR3 DNA follows: TGTGCCAGCAGCCCAGGGGGGCAAAGGACTTTCTTT.

This clone appeared a few times. This chain uses TRBV28 with TRBJ1-2; D is perhaps TRBD1 (5 bases). The CDR3 covers 13 residues. Germline CDR1 MDHEN, CDR2 SYDVKM. Trimming pared 6 bases from V and 8 bases from J, leaving 16 bases between. CDR3 amino acids: CASSPTGVEGYTF. The CDR3 DNA is TGTGCCAGCAGCCCTACGGGGGTTGAAGGCTACACCTTC.

The chain couples TRBV5-1 to TRBJ1-1; D perhaps matches TRBD1 (5 bases). The CDR3 consists of 16 residues. Germline CDR1 and CDR2: SGHRS and YFSETQ. The V and J ends lost 0 bases and 2 bases respectively, with 14 bases between them. For the CDR3, the DNA is TGCGCCAGCAGCTTGGGACAGTGGATGGTAAACACTGAAGCTTTCTTT. Its protein is CASSLGQWMVNTEAFF.

V is TRBV19 and J is TRBJ2-1; 7 bases align to TRBD2. There are 14 residues in the CDR3. V trimming: 7 bases; J trimming: 1 base; junction bases outside the gene matches: 4. Per germline, CDR1 LNHDA and CDR2 SQIVND (reference sequence). CDR3 in amino acids: CASTSGGSYNEQFF. The CDR3 bases are TGTGCCAGTACATCGGGGGGTTCCTACAATGAGCAGTTCTTC.

The chain combines TRBV25-1 with TRBJ1-2; no clear D. The CDR3 totals 14 residues. Germline CDR1 reads MGHDK; CDR2 reads SYGVNS. Trimming shortened V by 5 bases and J by 0 bases, and 10 bases separated the two germline ends. The CDR3 DNA reads TGTGCCAGCAGTCCAGGATCTGCTAACTATGGCTACACCTTC. Translated, it gives CASSPGSANYGYTF.

The V gene is TRBV19, the J gene TRBJ1-3, with unresolved D. This CDR3 comprises 14 residues. Germline-derived CDR1 and CDR2 are LNHDA and SQIVND (reference sequence). V lost 5 bases and J 1 base, leaving 9 bases between the germline ends. CDR3 sequence: CASSRGRSGNTIYF. Here the CDR3 DNA reads TGTGCCAGTAGTCGGGGAAGATCTGGAAACACCATATATTTT.

The chain employs TRBV30 and TRBJ1-2; unclear D gene. Trimming left V 2 bases short and J 7 bases short, with 11 bases between. The CDR3 sequence is 12 residues long. Germline V CDR1 and CDR2: GTSNPN, SVGIG (reference sequence). DNA for the CDR3: TGTGCCTGGAGTTTAGGGAGGAGTGGCTACACCTTC. As protein: CAWSLGRSGYTF.

V and J are TRBV3-1 (or the pseudogene TRBV3-2) and TRBJ2-5; 8 bases line up with TRBD1. Looked up from germline, CDR1 is LGHDT and CDR2 is YNNKEL (reference sequence). V lost 5 bases and J lost 2; bases outside the gene matches: 1. There are 13 residues in the CDR3. CDR3 amino acids: CASSDRGQETQYF. Written as DNA, the CDR3 is TGTGCCAGCAGCGACAGGGGTCAAGAGACCCAGTACTTC.